These 24 T cell receptor beta chains originate from one sample sequenced in a study of blood T cell repertoires in COVID-19. Profiled with immunoSEQ multiplex PCR; TCRdb holds only in-frame clones, not every one. The sample shows nearly 200,000 clones, roughly 80% of them seen only once. The sample consisted of peripheral blood. The receptors were gathered from a man aged 55-75 years with COVID-19, enrolled during active disease.

The V and J genes are TRBV5-4 and TRBJ1-4; maybe TRBD1 (5 bases). V was shortened by 0 bases and J by 7 bases, with 10 bases between the two germline ends. Germline assignment: CDR1 SGHNT and CDR2 YYREEE (reference sequence). This CDR3 has 14 amino acids. CDR3 sequence: CASSLDGGGEKLFF. The CDR3, as DNA: TGTGCCAGCAGCTTGGATGGGGGGGGTGAAAAACTGTTTTTT.

The chain combines TRBV4-2 with TRBJ2-7; 10 nucleotides match TRBD1. The CDR3 has 16 residues. The trim removed 2 bases at V and 5 bases at J, leaving 9 bases unmatched. Germline V gene data show CDR1 as LGHNA and CDR2 as YNFKEQ. DNA for the CDR3: TGTGCCAGCAGCCAACAGACGGGACAGGGGAAGAACGAGCAGTACTTC. Its translation is CASSQQTGQGKNEQYF.

The chain recombines TRBV27 with TRBJ1-2; the D gene is possibly TRBD1 (5 bases). The V gene's germline CDR1 is MNHEY and CDR2 SMNVEV (reference sequence). The CDR3 length is 15 residues. V lost 0 bases and J 8 bases, leaving 16 bases between the germline ends. CDR3 protein: CASSLSMGQGIGYTF. The CDR3 nucleotides read TGTGCCAGCAGTTTATCGATGGGGCAGGGCATAGGCTACACCTTC.

The V call is TRBV30, the J call TRBJ1-4; the D gene is possibly TRBD1 (6 bases). This CDR3 contains 15 residues. Trimming stripped 3 bases from V and 0 bases from J, with 11 bases between. CDR1 and CDR2 from the germline V gene are GTSNPN and SVGIG (reference sequence). In DNA form, the CDR3 reads TGTGCCTGGAGGCCAGGGGCAGCAACTAATGAAAAACTGTTTTTT. This gives the protein CAWRPGAATNEKLFF.

The rearrangement uses TRBV5-1 and TRBJ2-1; 13 bases fit TRBD2. The CDR3 length is 16 residues. With 0 bases clipped from V and 4 bases from J, the junction kept 1 base outside the gene matches. Germline V gene sequence: CDR1 SGHRS, CDR2 YFSETQ. Here the CDR3 DNA reads TGCGCCAGCAGCTTGGGGGGACTAGCGGGATACAATGAGCAGTTCTTC. This gives the protein CASSLGGLAGYNEQFF.

This chain joins TRBV5-1 and TRBJ2-2; D may be TRBD1 (5 bases). The CDR3 totals 15 residues. Trimming removed 0 bases from V and 0 bases from J, with 6 bases in between. Germline CDR1 SGHRS, CDR2 YFSETQ. CDR3 in DNA: TGCGCCAGCAGCTTGGGACAGACGAACACCGGGGAGCTGTTTTTT. It encodes CASSLGQTNTGELFF.

CDR3: CASSTPGLAGVGSSYNEQFF. In DNA, the CDR3 is TGTGCCAGCAGTACACCGGGACTAGCGGGAGTGGGGAGCTCCTACAATGAGCAGTTCTTC. This sequence joins TRBV6-2 or TRBV6-3 and TRBJ2-1; 14 bases fit TRBD2. The CDR3 totals 20 residues. Trimming at V came to 5 bases and at J to 0 bases, leaving 12 bases not matched to a gene. CDR1 is MNHEY, CDR2 SVGEGT, per germline.

This chain links TRBV2 with TRBJ2-7; 16 positions agree with TRBD2. V gave up 5 bases and J gave up 5 bases; unmatched junction bases: 6. Germline CDR1 and CDR2: SNHLY and FYNNEI. CDR3 length: 16 amino acids. CDR3 coding DNA: TGTGCCAGCAGTACCGGGACTAGCGGGAGGGCCCACGAGCAGTACTTC. Its protein is CASSTGTSGRAHEQYF.

This clone was seen only a few times. This chain links TRBV5-6 with TRBJ1-1, with no clear D. This CDR3 comprises 12 residues. From germline, CDR1 is SGHDT and CDR2 YYEEEE. Trimming removed 4 bases at V and 8 bases at J, with 12 bases between. The CDR3: CASSLRGGEAFF. The CDR3 region has the DNA TGTGCCAGCAGCCTCCGAGGAGGGGAAGCTTTCTTT.

This chain uses TRBV9 with TRBJ2-5; the match to TRBD1 covers 9 bases. Germline CDR1 reads SGDLS; CDR2 reads YYNGEE. Trimming removed 3 bases from V and 5 bases from J; junction bases left unmatched: 14. CDR3 length: 17 residues. CDR3 DNA sequence: TGTGCCAGCAGCGCTCTAGCGACGGACAGGGGAAGTGAGACCCAGTACTTC. This codes for CASSALATDRGSETQYF.

The chain joins TRBV6-5 to TRBJ1-4; TRBD1 might be the D (6 bases). V was shortened by 5 bases and J by 5 bases, with 12 bases between the two germline ends. There are 14 residues in the CDR3. Germline values: CDR1 MNHEY, CDR2 SVGAGI. The CDR3 coding sequence is TGTGCCAGCAGTCCCAGGGGTCGCAATGAAAAACTGTTTTTT. Its translation: CASSPRGRNEKLFF.

This chain uses TRBV10-3 with TRBJ1-1; tentatively, D is TRBD1 (6 bases). There are 12 residues in the CDR3. V dropped 5 bases and J dropped 5 bases, with 9 bases sitting between them. CDR1 is ENHRY, CDR2 SYGVKD, per germline. The CDR3 sequence: CAISTTGTEAFF. CDR3 in DNA: TGTGCCATCAGTACAACAGGGACTGAAGCTTTCTTT.

The CDR3 nucleotides read TGTGCCAGCAGTCAAGGGACAGATCATTATGGCTACACCTTC. This encodes CASSQGTDHYGYTF. The chain recombines TRBV27 with TRBJ1-2, with 7 positions matching TRBD1. Germline V gives CDR1 MNHEY, CDR2 SMNVEV (reference sequence). This CDR3 region has 14 residues. Trimming removed 5 bases from V and 5 bases from J; junction bases left unmatched: 8.

This chain joins TRBV28 and TRBJ2-7; D is perhaps TRBD1 (5 bases). CDR1 is MDHEN, CDR2 SYDVKM, per germline. V gave up 3 bases and J gave up 4 bases, with 10 bases separating them. The CDR3 loop spans 13 amino acids. The CDR3 is CASSFRTPYEQYF. CDR3 nucleotides: TGTGCCAGCAGTTTCAGGACACCTTACGAGCAGTACTTC.

The chain links TRBV15 to TRBJ1-3; 7 bases line up with TRBD1. The CDR3 has 13 residues. Germline-derived CDR1 and CDR2 are LNHNV and YYDKDF (reference sequence). V shed 6 bases, J shed 7 bases, and the junction held 6 bases outside the gene matches. CDR3 protein: CATRGGGANTIYF. Written as DNA, the CDR3 is TGTGCCACCAGAGGGGGCGGGGCGAACACCATATATTTT. Combining the CDR3 with reference TRBV15 and TRBJ1-3 gives the whole variable domain DAMVIQNPRYQVTQFGKPVTLSCSQTLNHNVMYWYQQKSSQAPKLLFHYYDKDFNNEADTPDNFQSRRPNTSFCFLDIRSPGLGDTAMYLCATRGGGANTIYFGEGSWLTVV.

This chain joins TRBV29-1 and TRBJ1-2, with TRBD1 identical over 10 bases. CDR3 length: 14 amino acids. Germline CDR1 SQVTM, CDR2 ANQGSEA. J gave up 7 bases and V 0 bases, and 5 bases lay outside the gene matches. The CDR3 region has the DNA TGCAGCGTTGAAGAGCCGACAGGGGGCTCTGGCTACACCTTC. The encoded protein is CSVEEPTGGSGYTF.

The chain couples TRBV18 to TRBJ1-2, with TRBD1 identical over 7 bases. The CDR3 has 14 residues. The V gene end was trimmed by 8 bases and the J gene end by 5 bases; junction bases not matched to a gene: 11. Germline assignment: CDR1 KGHSH and CDR2 LQKENI. The CDR3 region is CASALQGKLYGYTF. DNA of the CDR3: TGTGCCAGCGCGTTACAGGGGAAACTATATGGCTACACCTTC.

V gene TRBV6-2 or TRBV6-3 combines with J gene TRBJ1-2, with TRBD1 as a possible D gene (5 bases). The CDR3 length is 13 residues. The ends were cut back, 2 bases at V and 8 bases at J, with 12 bases in the middle. Looked up from germline, CDR1 is MNHEY and CDR2 is SVGEGT. CDR3 protein: CASSYVGDYGYTF. The CDR3, as DNA: TGTGCCAGCAGTTACGTAGGGGATTACGGCTACACCTTC.

This chain uses TRBV9 with TRBJ2-7; 9 nucleotides agree with TRBD1. The CDR3 is 17 amino acids. Trimming at V came to 0 bases and at J to 2 bases, leaving 9 bases not matched to a gene. Per germline, CDR1 SGDLS and CDR2 YYNGEE. CDR3 region: CASSVGLGTGKTYEQYF. The CDR3 bases are TGTGCCAGCAGCGTAGGTCTTGGGACAGGGAAGACCTACGAGCAGTACTTC.

The rearrangement uses TRBV7-2 and TRBJ1-3, with 9 positions matching TRBD1. The CDR3 length is 16 residues. Per germline, CDR1 SGHTA and CDR2 FQGNSA. After removal of 0 bases from V and 3 bases from J, the junction contained 3 bases not matched to a gene. The CDR3: CASSLAGTGYGNTIYF. The DNA for the CDR3 is TGTGCCAGCAGCTTAGCGGGGACAGGGTATGGAAACACCATATATTTT.

In its sample, this clone was seen a few times. The chain carries TRBV5-6 and TRBJ1-6; D may be TRBD1 (6 bases). The germline V gene has CDR1 SGHDT and CDR2 YYEEEE. Trimming took 3 bases from V and 10 from J, leaving 17 bases between them. The CDR3 contains 15 residues. For the CDR3, the DNA is TGTGCCAGCAGCTCCACGGGGGGCGGAGGGTCACCCCTCCACTTT. It codes for CASSSTGGGGSPLHF.

The chain couples TRBV6-5 to TRBJ2-7, with unresolved D. This CDR3 comprises 14 residues. V was clipped by 10 bases and J by 2 bases, with 18 bases between them. The germline CDR1 and CDR2 sequences are MNHEY and SVGAGI. CDR3 region: CATRRTRGPYEQYF. The CDR3 nucleotides read TGTGCCACTCGGCGCACCCGCGGCCCCTACGAGCAGTACTTC.

The sample holds one count of this clone. The chain uses TRBV5-4 and TRBJ2-7; 8 nucleotides align to TRBD1. Trimming cost V 0 bases and J 5 bases; bases outside gene matches: 1. This CDR3 contains 13 residues. The germline gives CDR1 SGHNT, CDR2 YYREEE (reference sequence). The CDR3: CASSLAGGDEQYF. As DNA, the CDR3 is TGTGCCAGCAGCTTGGCAGGGGGCGACGAGCAGTACTTC.

The chain joins TRBV9 to TRBJ2-3; D is uncertain. Between the trimmed V and J ends, which lost 0 bases and 1 base, there was a span of 6 bases. CDR3 length equals 14 residues. Germline values: CDR1 SGDLS, CDR2 YYNGEE. CDR3 amino acids: CASSVASGTDTQYF. CDR3 DNA sequence: TGTGCCAGCAGCGTAGCTTCGGGCACAGATACGCAGTATTTT.